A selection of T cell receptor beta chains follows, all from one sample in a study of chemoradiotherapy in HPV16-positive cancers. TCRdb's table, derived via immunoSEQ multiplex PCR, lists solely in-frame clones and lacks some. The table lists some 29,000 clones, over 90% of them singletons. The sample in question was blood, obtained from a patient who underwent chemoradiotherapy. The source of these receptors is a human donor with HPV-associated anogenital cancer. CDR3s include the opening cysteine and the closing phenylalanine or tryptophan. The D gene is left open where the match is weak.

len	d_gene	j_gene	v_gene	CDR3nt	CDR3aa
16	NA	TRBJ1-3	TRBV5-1	TGCGCCAGCAGCTTACAGGGAATAGAAGCCGGAAACACCATATATTTT	CASSLQGIEAGNTIYF
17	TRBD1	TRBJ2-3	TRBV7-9	TGTGCCAGCAGCTTTATACCGGGACAGGAGAGCACAGATACGCAGTATTTT	CASSFIPGQESTDTQYF
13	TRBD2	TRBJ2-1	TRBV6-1	TGTGCCACAGCGGGAGGGCCCGCCAATGAGCAGTTCTTC	CATAGGPANEQFF
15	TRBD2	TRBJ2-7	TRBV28	TGTGCCAGCAGCCCCACTAGCGGGAGTCAATACGAGCAGTACTTC	CASSPTSGSQYEQYF
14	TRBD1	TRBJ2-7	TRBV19	TGTGCCAGTAGCTGGGGACAGGGTAACTACGAGCAGTACTTC	CASSWGQGNYEQYF
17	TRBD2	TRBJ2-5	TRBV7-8	TGTGCCAGCAGCTTAAGGGGTAGCGGGAGGCCGGAGGAGACCCAGTACTTC	CASSLRGSGRPEETQYF
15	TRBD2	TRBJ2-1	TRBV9	TGTGCCAGCAGCGTAGAGTTAGCGGGAGGTAATGAGCAGTTCTTC	CASSVELAGGNEQFF
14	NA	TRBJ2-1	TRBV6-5	TGTGCCAGCAGATTTCAGTGGGGGAGAGATGAGCAGTTCTTC	CASRFQWGRDEQFF
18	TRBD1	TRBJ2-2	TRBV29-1	TGCAGCGTTCGCTCGGGACAGGGCCGAATTGTGAACACCGGGGAGCTGTTTTTT	CSVRSGQGRIVNTGELFF
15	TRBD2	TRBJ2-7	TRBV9	TGTGCCAGCACCGCGGGGGGGCACAGCTCCTACGAGCAGTACTTC	CASTAGGHSSYEQYF
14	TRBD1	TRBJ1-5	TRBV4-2	TGTGCCAGCAGCTCCCGACAGGGGGATCAGCCCCAGCATTTT	CASSSRQGDQPQHF
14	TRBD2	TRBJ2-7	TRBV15	TGTGCCACCAGCAGGGAGGGAGGGTCCTACGAGCAGTACTTC	CATSREGGSYEQYF
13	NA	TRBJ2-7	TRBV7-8	TGTGCCAGCAGCTTATTCGAGCACTACGAGCAGTACTTC	CASSLFEHYEQYF
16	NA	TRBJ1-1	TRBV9	TGTGCCAGCAGCGCCGATCTACAGGGCGAGGACACTGAAGCTTTCTTT	CASSADLQGEDTEAFF